This T cell receptor (beta chain) derives from a study of type 1 regulatory T cells. Via MiXCR, TCRdb re-called the reads, giving one row per CDR3 protein. The sample lists around 88,000 distinct CDR3 sequences; roughly 28% were seen once. Germline values: CDR1 LNHNV, CDR2 YYDKDF (reference sequence). The CDR3 is made up of 14 amino acids. With V trimmed by 5 bases and J by 6 bases, 7 bases remained unmatched. This chain joins TRBV15 and TRBJ2-1; 7 nucleotides match TRBD1. This receptor was taken from a human donor in good health. Sequenced material: CD4+ T cells, either the whole sample or a sorted fraction (not recorded which). The CDR3 loop reads CATSLFDRANEQFF. CDR3 nucleotides: TGTGCCACCAGCCTCTTCGACAGGGCCAATGAGCAGTTCTTC. Using reference TRBV15 and TRBJ2-1 for the parts outside the CDR3, the full variable domain is DAMVIQNPRYQVTQFGKPVTLSCSQTLNHNVMYWYQQKSSQAPKLLFHYYDKDFNNEADTPDNFQSRRPNTSFCFLDIRSPGLGDTAMYLCATSLFDRANEQFFGPGTRLTVL.